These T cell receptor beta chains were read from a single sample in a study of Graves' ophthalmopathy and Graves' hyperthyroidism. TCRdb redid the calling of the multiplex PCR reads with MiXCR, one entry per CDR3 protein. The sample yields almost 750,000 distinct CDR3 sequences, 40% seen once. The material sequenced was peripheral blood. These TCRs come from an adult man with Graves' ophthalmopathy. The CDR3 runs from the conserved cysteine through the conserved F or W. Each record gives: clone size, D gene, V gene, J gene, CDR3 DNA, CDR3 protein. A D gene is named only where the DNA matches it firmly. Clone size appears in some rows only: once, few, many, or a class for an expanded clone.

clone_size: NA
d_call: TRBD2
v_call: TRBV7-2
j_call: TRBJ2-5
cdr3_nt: TGTGCCAGCAATCTGGCAGCGGGAGTTGATGAGACCCAGTACTTC
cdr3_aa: CASNLAAGVDETQYF

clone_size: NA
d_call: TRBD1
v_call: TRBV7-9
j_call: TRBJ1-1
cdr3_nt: TGTGCCAGCAGTTTAGTAGACAGGGCGTTGAACACTGAAGCTTTCTTT
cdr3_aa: CASSLVDRALNTEAFF

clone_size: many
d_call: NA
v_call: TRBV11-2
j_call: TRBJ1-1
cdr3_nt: TGTGCCAGCAGCTTAGGAAGTCCCACTGAAGCTTTCTTT
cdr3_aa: CASSLGSPTEAFF

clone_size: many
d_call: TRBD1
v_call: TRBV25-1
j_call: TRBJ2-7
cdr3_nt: TGTGCCAGCAGTGGCGGGACAGGGAGTCCCTACGAGCAGTACTTC
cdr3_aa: CASSGGTGSPYEQYF

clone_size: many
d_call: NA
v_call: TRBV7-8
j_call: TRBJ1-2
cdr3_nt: TGTGCCAGCAGCTTAGCGCCTCCAGGGAGCGAGTATGGCTACACCTTC
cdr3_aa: CASSLAPPGSEYGYTF

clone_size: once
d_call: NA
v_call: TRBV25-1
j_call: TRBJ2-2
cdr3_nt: TGTGCCAGCAGCAGCCCTCATCCCGGGACACAGAACACCGGGGAGCTGTTTTTT
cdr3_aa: CASSSPHPGTQNTGELFF

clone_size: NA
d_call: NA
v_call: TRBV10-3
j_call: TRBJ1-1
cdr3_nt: TGTGCCACTACACAGACGGATACTAACACTGAAGCTTTCTTT
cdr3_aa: CATTQTDTNTEAFF

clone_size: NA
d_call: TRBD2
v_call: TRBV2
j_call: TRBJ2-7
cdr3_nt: TGTGCCAGGCCCGAGCGGGGGGCCTACGAGCAGTACTTC
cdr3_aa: CARPERGAYEQYF

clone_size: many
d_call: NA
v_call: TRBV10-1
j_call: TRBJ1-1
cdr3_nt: TGCGCCAGCAGTGAGCAGGCCTACACTGAAGCTTTCTTT
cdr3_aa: CASSEQAYTEAFF

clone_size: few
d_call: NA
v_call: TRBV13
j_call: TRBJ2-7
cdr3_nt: TGTGCCAGCAGCGGGTCAGGTAGGACCTCCTACGAGCAGTACTTC
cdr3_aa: CASSGSGRTSYEQYF

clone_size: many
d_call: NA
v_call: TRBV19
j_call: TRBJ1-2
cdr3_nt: TGTGCCAGTAGCAGGGTCGCCGACCCATATGGCTACACCTTC
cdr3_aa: CASSRVADPYGYTF

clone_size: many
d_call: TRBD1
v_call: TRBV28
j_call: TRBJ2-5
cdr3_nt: TGTGCCAGCAGTTCCATACGGACAGGCAAAGAGACCCAGTACTTC
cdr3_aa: CASSSIRTGKETQYF

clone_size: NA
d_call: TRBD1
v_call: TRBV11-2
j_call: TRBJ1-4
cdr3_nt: TGTGCCAGCAGCCTCGGGACAGGGGGCTCTAATGAAAAACTGTTTTTT
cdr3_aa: CASSLGTGGSNEKLFF

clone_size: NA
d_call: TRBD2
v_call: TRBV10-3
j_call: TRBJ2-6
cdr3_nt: TGTGCCAGCAGTGAGACCGGGACTAGCGGCCTGACTTTC
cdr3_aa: CASSETGTSGLTF

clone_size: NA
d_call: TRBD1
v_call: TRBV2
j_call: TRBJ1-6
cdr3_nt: TGTGCCAGCAGCATCCCGGGACAGGGAGATAATTCACCCCTCCACTTT
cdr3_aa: CASSIPGQGDNSPLHF

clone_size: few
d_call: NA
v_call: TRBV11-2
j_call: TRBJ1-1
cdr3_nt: TGTGCCAGCAGCTTACGGGCAGTGGGGCTAGTTATGAACACTGAAGCTTTCTTT
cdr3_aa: CASSLRAVGLVMNTEAFF

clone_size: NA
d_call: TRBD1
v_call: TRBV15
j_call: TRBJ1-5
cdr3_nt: TGTGCCACCAGCAGAGTGGCAGGGGGTAGGAGTCAGCCCCAGCATTTT
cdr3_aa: CATSRVAGGRSQPQHF

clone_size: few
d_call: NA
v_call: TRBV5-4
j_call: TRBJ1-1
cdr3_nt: TGTGCCAGCCGCGTAAGGGGCTCGGGTGAAGCTTTCTTT
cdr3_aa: CASRVRGSGEAFF

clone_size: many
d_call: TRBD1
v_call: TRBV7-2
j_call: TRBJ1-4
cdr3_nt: TGTGCCAGCAGCTCGACAGGGGGGAAAGAAAAACTGTTTTTT
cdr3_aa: CASSSTGGKEKLFF

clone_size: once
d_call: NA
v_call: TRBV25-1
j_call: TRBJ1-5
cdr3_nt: TGTGCCAGCTTGCTGGGGGTAGGTCAGCCCCAGCATTTT
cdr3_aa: CASLLGVGQPQHF

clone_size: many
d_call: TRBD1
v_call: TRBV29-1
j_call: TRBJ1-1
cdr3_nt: TGCAGCGTTGTATTGACAGGGCTCGATGAAGCTTTCTTT
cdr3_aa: CSVVLTGLDEAFF

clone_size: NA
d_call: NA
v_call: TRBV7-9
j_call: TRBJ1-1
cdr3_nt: TGTGCCAGCAGCTTAACCCGGTGGGAGGACACTGAAGCTTTCTTT
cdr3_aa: CASSLTRWEDTEAFF

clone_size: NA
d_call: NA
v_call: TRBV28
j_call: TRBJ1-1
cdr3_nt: TGTGCCAGCAGTTTCAGGGGAGCAGCTTTCTTT
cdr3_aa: CASSFRGAAFF

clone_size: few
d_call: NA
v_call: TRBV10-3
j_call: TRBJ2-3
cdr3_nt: TGTGCCACCCGAGATCCGCCAGATACGCAGTATTTT
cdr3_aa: CATRDPPDTQYF

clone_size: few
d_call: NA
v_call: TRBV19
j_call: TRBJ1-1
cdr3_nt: TGTACCAGTAGCTTGACAGGGAACACTGAAGCTTTCTTT
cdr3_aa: CTSSLTGNTEAFF

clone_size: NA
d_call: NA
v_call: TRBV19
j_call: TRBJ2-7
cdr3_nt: TGTGCCAGTAGTATACAGGGGACCTACGAGCAGTACTTC
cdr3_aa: CASSIQGTYEQYF

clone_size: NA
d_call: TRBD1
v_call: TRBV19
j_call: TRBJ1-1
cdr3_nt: TGTGCCAGTAGAGGGACAGGGGTGAACACTGAAGCTTTCTTT
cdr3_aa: CASRGTGVNTEAFF

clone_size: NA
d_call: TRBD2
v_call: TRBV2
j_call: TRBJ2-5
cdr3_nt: TGTGCCAGCCAGGCGGGAGGGTTGGAGACCCAGTACTTC
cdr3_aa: CASQAGGLETQYF

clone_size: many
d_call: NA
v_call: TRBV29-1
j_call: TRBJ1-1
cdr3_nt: TGCAGCGTTGGGGACATTATGAACACTGAAGCTTTCTTT
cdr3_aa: CSVGDIMNTEAFF

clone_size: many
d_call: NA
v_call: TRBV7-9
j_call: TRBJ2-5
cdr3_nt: TGTGCCAGCAGCTGGACAGTACGGGAGACCCAGTACTTC
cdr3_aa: CASSWTVRETQYF

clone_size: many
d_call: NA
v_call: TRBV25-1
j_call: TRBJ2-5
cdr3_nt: TGTGCCAGCAGTGAATTATCCGGGACCCAGTACTTC
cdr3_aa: CASSELSGTQYF

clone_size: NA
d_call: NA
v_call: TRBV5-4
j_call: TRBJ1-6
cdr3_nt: TGTGCCAGCAGCAGGGTGGGGGTTAATTCACCCCTCCACTTT
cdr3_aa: CASSRVGVNSPLHF

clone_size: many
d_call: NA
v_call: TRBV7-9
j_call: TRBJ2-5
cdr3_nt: TGTGCCAGCAGCGGATCCGGGACGGGAAGCTTAAAGACCCAGTACTTC
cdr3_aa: CASSGSGTGSLKTQYF

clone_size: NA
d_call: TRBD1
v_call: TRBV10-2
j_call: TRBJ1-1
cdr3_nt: TGCGCCAGCAGTGAGTCAGGACAGGGAGAAGCTTTCTTT
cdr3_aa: CASSESGQGEAFF

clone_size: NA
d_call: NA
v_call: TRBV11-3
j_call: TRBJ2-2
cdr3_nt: TGTGCCAGCAGCCCCCAAGGGGAGCTGTTTTTT
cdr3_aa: CASSPQGELFF

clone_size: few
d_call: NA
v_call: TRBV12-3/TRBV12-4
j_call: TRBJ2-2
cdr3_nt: TGTGCCAGCAATCCGGACAGCGGGGAGCTGTTTTTT
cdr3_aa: CASNPDSGELFF

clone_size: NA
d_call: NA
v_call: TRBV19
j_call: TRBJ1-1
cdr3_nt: TGTGCCAGTATCCAGTTCGGAAACACTGAAGCTTTCTTT
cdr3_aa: CASIQFGNTEAFF